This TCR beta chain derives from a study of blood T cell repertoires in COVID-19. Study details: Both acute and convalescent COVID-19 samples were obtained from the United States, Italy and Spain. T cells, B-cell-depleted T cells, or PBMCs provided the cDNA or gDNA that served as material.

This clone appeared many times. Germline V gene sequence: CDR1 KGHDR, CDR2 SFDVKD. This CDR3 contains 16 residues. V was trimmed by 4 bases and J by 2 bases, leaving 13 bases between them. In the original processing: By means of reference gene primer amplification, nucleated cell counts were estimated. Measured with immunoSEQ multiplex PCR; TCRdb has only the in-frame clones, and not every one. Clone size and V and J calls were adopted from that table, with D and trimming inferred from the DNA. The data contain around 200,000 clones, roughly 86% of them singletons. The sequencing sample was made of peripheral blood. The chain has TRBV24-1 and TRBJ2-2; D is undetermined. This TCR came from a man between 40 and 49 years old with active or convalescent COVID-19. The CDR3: CATSDTTPPNTGELFF. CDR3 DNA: TGTGCCACCAGTGACACGACTCCCCCAAACACCGGGGAGCTGTTTTTT.